Shown below are 19 T cell receptor beta chains from a single sample sequenced in a study of OX40 agonist ivuxolimab in advanced cancers. The repertoire was sequenced with immunoSEQ multiplex PCR; TCRdb's copy has only in-frame clones and lacks some. The repertoire holds about 80,000 clones, with just under 85% as singletons. Material: CD4+ or CD8+ T cells sorted from blood, obtained in a trial of the OX40 agonist ivuxolimab. These receptors came from an adult with an advanced solid tumor such as melanoma, head and neck, liver or kidney cancer.

The CDR3 reads CASARGAGGSNQPQHF. Here the CDR3 DNA reads TGTGCCAGTGCCCGAGGGGCAGGGGGGAGCAATCAGCCCCAGCATTTT. The chain uses TRBV19 and TRBJ1-5, with 7 bases identical to TRBD1. The CDR3 totals 16 residues. The J segment lost 1 base and the V segment lost 8 bases, leaving 11 bases of the junction unmatched. CDR1 is LNHDA, CDR2 SQIVND, per germline (reference sequence).

The V gene is TRBV15, the J gene TRBJ2-3; D possibly corresponds to TRBD1 (6 bases). The CDR3 loop spans 14 amino acids. The germline V and J ends were trimmed by 4 bases and 2 bases, with 10 bases remaining between them. Germline loops: CDR1 LNHNV, CDR2 YYDKDF (reference sequence). Written as DNA, the CDR3 is TGTGCCACCAGCAAATACAGGGACACAGATACGCAGTATTTT. Protein sequence: CATSKYRDTDTQYF.

V and J are TRBV2 and TRBJ2-1, with 9 bases fitting TRBD2. The germline CDR1 and CDR2 sequences are SNHLY and FYNNEI. Trimming removed 7 bases from V and 9 bases from J; junction bases left unmatched: 13. The CDR3 spans 15 residues. The CDR3 sequence: CASTARTSAGSEQFF. For the CDR3, the DNA is TGTGCCAGCACGGCCAGGACTAGCGCGGGTAGTGAGCAGTTCTTC.

In DNA, the CDR3 is TGCGCCAGCAGCCAAGCTACCCCAGGGGACAAAAACATTCAGTACTTC. The encoded protein is CASSQATPGDKNIQYF. V is TRBV4-3 and J is TRBJ2-4; D might be TRBD1 (6 bases). Trimming pared 1 base from V and 3 bases from J, leaving 13 bases between. Germline lookup yields CDR1 LGHNA and CDR2 YSLEER. The CDR3 length is 16 residues.

Only one count was recorded for this clone. The chain recombines TRBV28 with TRBJ1-2; 7 nucleotides line up with TRBD1. The V gene's germline CDR1 is MDHEN and CDR2 SYDVKM. This CDR3 spans 14 amino acids. V gave up 3 bases and J gave up 8 bases; unmatched junction bases: 9. CDR3 sequence reads: CASSFEGARMGYTF. In DNA form, the CDR3 reads TGTGCCAGCAGTTTCGAGGGGGCGCGAATGGGCTACACCTTC.

The CDR3 DNA reads TGTGCCAGCAGCTTATATAGGGGGAAGTCCTACAATGAGCAGTTCTTC. Its translation: CASSLYRGKSYNEQFF. The chain employs TRBV7-9 and TRBJ2-1, with D tentatively TRBD1 (6 bases). V was clipped by 2 bases and J by 1 base, with 12 bases between them. This CDR3 is 16 amino acids long. CDR1 SEHNR and CDR2 FQNEAQ come from the germline V gene (reference sequence). Full variable domain (outside the CDR3, taken from reference TRBV7-9 and TRBJ2-1): DTGVSQNPRHKITKRGQNVTFRCDPISEHNRLYWYRQTLGQGPEFLTYFQNEAQLEKSRLLSDRFSAERPKGSFSTLEIQRTEQGDSAMYLCASSLYRGKSYNEQFFGPGTRLTVL.

This sequence joins TRBV7-9 and TRBJ2-7, with no clear D. CDR1 and CDR2 from the germline V gene are SEHNR and FQNEAQ (reference sequence). The length of the CDR3 is 14 residues. V was clipped by 5 bases and J by 1 base, with 12 bases between them. CDR3 nucleotide sequence: TGTGCCAGCAGCCACCCACTGTCTTCCTACGAGCAGTACTTC. It yields the protein CASSHPLSSYEQYF.

The chain employs TRBV7-2 and TRBJ1-5; TRBD1 is a possible D gene (6 bases). Germline V gene lookup returns CDR1 SGHTA and CDR2 FQGNSA. The V end was cut by 2 bases, the J end by 1 base, with 9 bases between. This CDR3 contains 15 residues. The chain's CDR3 is CASSLQGTSNQPQHF. CDR3 coding DNA: TGTGCCAGCAGCTTACAGGGGACGAGCAATCAGCCCCAGCATTTT. Full variable domain (outside the CDR3, taken from reference TRBV7-2 and TRBJ1-5): GAGVSQSPSNKVTEKGKDVELRCDPISGHTALYWYRQSLGQGLEFLIYFQGNSAPDKSGLPSDRFSAERTGGSVSTLTIQRTQQEDSAVYLCASSLQGTSNQPQHFGDGTRLSIL.

The chain carries TRBV9 and TRBJ2-1, with TRBD1 matching over 8 bases. V lost 2 bases to trimming and J lost 5 bases; unmatched junction nucleotides: 6. This CDR3 is 15 amino acids long. Germline values: CDR1 SGDLS, CDR2 YYNGEE. CDR3 bases: TGTGCCAGCAGCGTCAGGGACAGGTACAACAATGAGCAGTTCTTC. Its protein product is CASSVRDRYNNEQFF.

The V and J genes are TRBV6-5 and TRBJ1-5; 8 nucleotides agree with TRBD1. CDR1 is MNHEY and CDR2 is SVGAGI in the germline V gene. CDR3 size: 14 residues. J gave up 6 bases and V 7 bases, and 8 bases lay outside the gene matches. This CDR3 reads CASTEDREVQPQHF. Written as DNA, the CDR3 is TGTGCCAGCACCGAGGACAGGGAGGTTCAGCCCCAGCATTTT.

The chain is built from TRBV18 and TRBJ1-1, with D perhaps TRBD1 (5 bases). The germline V and J ends were trimmed by 5 bases and 6 bases, with 16 bases remaining between them. Germline-derived CDR1 and CDR2 are KGHSH and LQKENI. The CDR3 sequence is 14 residues long. CDR3 loop: CASSTAGFQAEAFF. The CDR3 coding sequence is TGTGCCAGCTCAACGGCAGGGTTTCAGGCTGAAGCTTTCTTT.

The gene calls are TRBV19 and TRBJ2-7, with D tentatively TRBD2 (5 bases). Trimming removed 9 bases from V and 6 bases from J, with 27 bases in between. The CDR3 is 16 amino acids. In germline, CDR1 is LNHDA, CDR2 SQIVND (reference sequence). CDR3 loop: CASTRTVGGVQSEQYF. In DNA, the CDR3 is TGTGCCAGCACGAGGACTGTCGGCGGTGTTCAGAGCGAGCAGTACTTC. Full variable domain (missing parts from reference TRBV19 and TRBJ2-7): DGGITQSPKYLFRKEGQNVTLSCEQNLNHDAMYWYRQDPGQGLRLIYYSQIVNDFQKGDIAEGYSVSREKKESFPLTVTSAQKNPTAFYLCASTRTVGGVQSEQYFGPGTRLTVT.

The chain links TRBV5-6 to TRBJ2-7, with 7 bases aligning to TRBD1. The CDR3 has 12 residues. Trimming at V came to 2 bases and at J to 9 bases, leaving 5 bases not matched to a gene. Looked up from germline, CDR1 is SGHDT and CDR2 is YYEEEE. The CDR3 sequence is CASSLARQGQYF. DNA for the CDR3: TGTGCCAGCAGCTTAGCTAGACAGGGGCAGTACTTC.

The chain carries TRBV4-2 and TRBJ2-7; D is ambiguous. Trimming removed 4 bases at V and 6 bases at J, with 13 bases between. The CDR3 loop spans 13 amino acids. Germline CDR1 is LGHNA and CDR2 is YNFKEQ. CDR3 nucleotides: TGTGCCAGCAGCCCCCGGACGCAGACCGAGCAGTACTTC. Translated: CASSPRTQTEQYF.

The rearrangement links TRBV5-5 to TRBJ1-1, with 9 bases aligning to TRBD1. Germline trimming cut 4 bases from V and 3 bases from J; bases unmatched to any gene: 10. Germline V lookup: CDR1 SGHKS, CDR2 YYEKEE (reference sequence). The CDR3 is 16 amino acids. The CDR3 here is CASSPRDREVYTEAFF. The CDR3 DNA sequence: TGTGCCAGCAGCCCCAGGGACAGGGAGGTTTACACTGAAGCTTTCTTT.

The chain joins TRBV7-9 to TRBJ1-1, with D unclear. The CDR3 is 13 residues long. Per germline, CDR1 SEHNR and CDR2 FQNEAQ (reference sequence). Trimming cost V 6 bases and J 7 bases, with 15 bases left between them. CDR3 sequence reads: CASSSKPAVEAFF. For the CDR3, the DNA is TGTGCCAGCAGTTCGAAGCCGGCAGTTGAAGCTTTCTTT.

The chain carries TRBV10-3 and TRBJ2-3; 7 nucleotides line up with TRBD1. This CDR3 is built from 15 residues. Germline V gives CDR1 ENHRY, CDR2 SYGVKD. The junction had 11 bases not matched to a gene; V was cut back by 4 bases and J by 7 bases. CDR3 protein: CAISGQGEDWNTQYF. The DNA of the CDR3 is TGTGCCATCAGTGGACAGGGAGAGGACTGGAATACGCAGTATTTT.

The chain carries TRBV5-1 and TRBJ1-5; 11 bases are shared with TRBD1. Germline lookup yields CDR1 SGHRS and CDR2 YFSETQ. This CDR3 region has 17 residues. Losses at the gene ends were 0 bases for V and 7 bases for J; bases not matched to a gene: 9. CDR3 residues: CASSLEPRDRGLQPQHF. As DNA, the CDR3 is TGCGCCAGCAGCTTGGAACCCCGGGACAGGGGGTTACAGCCCCAGCATTTT.

The V call is TRBV19, the J call TRBJ2-7; D possibly corresponds to TRBD2 (5 bases). This CDR3 region has 13 residues. Looked up from germline, CDR1 is LNHDA and CDR2 is SQIVND (reference sequence). Trimming stripped 3 bases from V and 0 bases from J, with 6 bases between. The CDR3 region is CASSMRVSYEQYF. The CDR3 DNA is TGTGCCAGTAGTATGAGGGTCTCCTACGAGCAGTACTTC. Drawing the rest from reference TRBV19 and TRBJ2-7, the complete variable domain is DGGITQSPKYLFRKEGQNVTLSCEQNLNHDAMYWYRQDPGQGLRLIYYSQIVNDFQKGDIAEGYSVSREKKESFPLTVTSAQKNPTAFYLCASSMRVSYEQYFGPGTRLTVT.